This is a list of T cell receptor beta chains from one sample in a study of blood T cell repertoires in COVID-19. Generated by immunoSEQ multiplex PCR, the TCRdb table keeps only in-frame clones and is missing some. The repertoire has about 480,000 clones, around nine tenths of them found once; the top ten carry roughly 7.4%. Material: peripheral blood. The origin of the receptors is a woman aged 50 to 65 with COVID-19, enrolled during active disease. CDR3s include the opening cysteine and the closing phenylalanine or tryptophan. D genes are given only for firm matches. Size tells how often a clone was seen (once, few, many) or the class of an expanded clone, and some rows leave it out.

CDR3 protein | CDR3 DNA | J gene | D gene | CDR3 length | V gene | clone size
CASSLARGKDTEAFF | TGCGCCAGCAGCTTGGCCAGGGGCAAAGACACTGAAGCTTTCTTT | TRBJ1-1 | NA | 15 | TRBV5-1 | NA
CAWSREETSTEAFF | TGTGCCTGGAGTAGGGAAGAAACTAGCACTGAAGCTTTCTTT | TRBJ1-1 | NA | 14 | TRBV30 | once
CASSFGQGAEAFF | TGTGCCAGCAGCTTCGGGCAGGGCGCTGAAGCTTTCTTT | TRBJ1-1 | NA | 13 | TRBV11-2 | once
CASSFSGGTGELFF | TGCGCCAGCAGCTTCTCAGGGGGGACCGGGGAGCTGTTTTTT | TRBJ2-2 | NA | 14 | TRBV5-1 | NA
CASSDRDPEAFF | TGTGCCAGCAGCGACAGGGATCCTGAAGCTTTCTTT | TRBJ1-1 | TRBD1 | 12 | TRBV5-6 | NA
CASTFIRATNRDRAVGYTF | TGTGCCAGCACCTTCATCCGCGCCACCAACCGGGACAGGGCCGTTGGCTACACCTTC | TRBJ1-2 | TRBD1 | 19 | TRBV5-8 | NA
CASSPQGQANEKLFF | TGTGCCAGCAGCCCCCAGGGACAGGCTAATGAAAAACTGTTTTTT | TRBJ1-4 | TRBD1 | 15 | TRBV6-5 | NA
CASSSPGQGAKTPGYTF | TGCGCCAGCAGCTCTCCGGGACAGGGGGCGAAGACGCCCGGCTACACCTTC | TRBJ1-2 | TRBD1 | 17 | TRBV4-1 | few
CASSLGGGQVNYGYTF | TGTGCCAGCAGCTTAGGAGGCGGACAGGTTAACTATGGCTACACCTTC | TRBJ1-2 | TRBD1 | 16 | TRBV11-2 | NA
CASSGGSARSTGELFF | TGCGCCAGCAGCGGCGGGTCGGCTCGAAGCACCGGGGAGCTGTTTTTT | TRBJ2-2 | NA | 16 | TRBV5-1 | NA
CASSLGGGLSYNEQFF | TGCGCCAGCAGCCTCGGAGGGGGCCTCTCCTACAATGAGCAGTTCTTC | TRBJ2-1 | NA | 16 | TRBV5-1 | NA
CASSLESLAGKETQYF | TGTGCCAGCAGCTTAGAGTCCCTAGCGGGGAAAGAGACCCAGTACTTC | TRBJ2-5 | TRBD2 | 16 | TRBV7-2 | NA
CASSQGLGGTYTQYF | TGTGCCAGCAGCCAAGGTTTAGGGGGAACTTATACGCAGTATTTT | TRBJ2-3 | NA | 15 | TRBV14 | NA
CASTVIDGQYYNSPLHF | TGTGCCAGCACCGTTATCGACGGACAGTACTATAATTCACCCCTCCACTTT | TRBJ1-6 | NA | 17 | TRBV5-8 | NA
CATSDLAGGAFSGELFF | TGTGCCACCAGTGATTTGGCCGGGGGGGCTTTCTCCGGGGAGCTGTTTTTT | TRBJ2-2 | TRBD2 | 17 | TRBV24-1 | NA
CASGLGPKDSFFSGANVLTF | TGTGCTAGTGGTTTGGGCCCCAAGGACTCCTTCTTCTCTGGGGCCAACGTCCTGACTTTC | TRBJ2-6 | NA | 20 | TRBV12-5 | NA
CASSLQGPNQPQHF | TGCGCCAGCAGCTTACAGGGACCCAATCAGCCCCAGCATTTT | TRBJ1-5 | NA | 14 | TRBV5-1 | NA
CASSQGSGVDTQYF | TGTGCCAGCAGCCAAGGTTCGGGAGTAGATACGCAGTATTTT | TRBJ2-3 | NA | 14 | TRBV3-1/TRBV3-2 | NA
CASSLGPGGTEAFF | TGTGCCAGCAGCCTCGGGCCGGGGGGCACTGAAGCTTTCTTT | TRBJ1-1 | NA | 14 | TRBV6-5 | NA
CASSLTHPSNQPQHF | TGTGCCAGCAGCTTAACACATCCTAGCAATCAGCCCCAGCATTTT | TRBJ1-5 | NA | 15 | TRBV5-6 | few
CASSQEDRFPYEQYF | TGCGCCAGCAGCCAAGAGGACAGGTTCCCCTACGAGCAGTACTTC | TRBJ2-7 | TRBD1 | 15 | TRBV4-1 | NA
CASSPASGAFSYNEQFF | TGTGCCAGCAGTCCCGCAAGCGGGGCGTTCTCCTACAATGAGCAGTTCTTC | TRBJ2-1 | TRBD2 | 17 | TRBV27 | NA
CASSLGGQGWGEQYF | TGTGCCAGCAGCTTGGGTGGACAGGGATGGGGCGAGCAGTACTTC | TRBJ2-7 | TRBD1 | 15 | TRBV5-4 | NA
CASIDRGGLTEAFF | TGTGCCAGCATAGACAGGGGGGGACTCACTGAAGCTTTCTTT | TRBJ1-1 | TRBD1 | 14 | TRBV6-5 | NA
CASSDEQGVGYGYTF | TGTGCCAGCAGCGACGAACAGGGTGTGGGCTATGGCTACACCTTC | TRBJ1-2 | NA | 15 | TRBV2 | NA
CASRPTGDYQPQHF | TGCGCCAGCAGACCAACAGGGGACTATCAGCCCCAGCATTTT | TRBJ1-5 | TRBD1 | 14 | TRBV10-2 | NA
CASSEGEGVEQYF | TGTGCCAGCAGTGAAGGCGAGGGGGTCGAGCAGTACTTC | TRBJ2-7 | NA | 13 | TRBV6-1 | NA
CASSPGRGTGGYTF | TGTGCCAGCAGTCCGGGGAGGGGCACAGGTGGCTACACCTTC | TRBJ1-2 | NA | 14 | TRBV2 | NA
CASAGENEQYF | TGTGCCTCCGCTGGGGAGAACGAGCAGTACTTC | TRBJ2-7 | NA | 11 | TRBV10-3 | NA
CASSPPGGGYTF | TGTGCCAGCAGCCCTCCGGGGGGCGGCTACACCTTC | TRBJ1-2 | NA | 12 | TRBV7-8 | NA
CASSYMGGDEKLFF | TGTGCCAGCAGTTACATGGGGGGAGATGAAAAACTGTTTTTT | TRBJ1-4 | NA | 14 | TRBV6-5 | NA
CATSSPDRRLYGYTF | TGTGCCACCAGCAGCCCGGACAGGCGTTTATATGGCTACACCTTC | TRBJ1-2 | TRBD1 | 15 | TRBV15 | NA
CAISAQMNEQFF | TGTGCCATCAGTGCTCAGATGAATGAGCAGTTCTTC | TRBJ2-1 | NA | 12 | TRBV10-3 | once
CASSTPGLGGPRGNTIYF | TGTGCCAGCAGCACTCCCGGTCTCGGGGGACCAAGGGGAAACACCATATATTTT | TRBJ1-3 | NA | 18 | TRBV28 | once
CASTSPSGEAFF | TGTGCCAGCACTTCACCGTCCGGTGAAGCTTTCTTT | TRBJ1-1 | NA | 12 | TRBV6-5 | NA
CASSLDSGQLYGYTF | TGCGCCAGCAGCTTGGATTCAGGACAGTTATATGGCTACACCTTC | TRBJ1-2 | NA | 15 | TRBV5-1 | NA
CASSPTGSRELFF | TGTGCCAGCAGCCCGACAGGGTCGAGGGAGCTGTTTTTT | TRBJ2-2 | TRBD1 | 13 | TRBV5-8 | few
CLAGTASTNEKLFF | TGCCTGGCGGGGACAGCTTCAACTAATGAAAAACTGTTTTTT | TRBJ1-4 | TRBD1 | 14 | TRBV6-5 | NA
CASSLGALDNSPLHF | TGCGCCAGCAGCTTGGGGGCCCTTGATAATTCACCCCTCCACTTT | TRBJ1-6 | NA | 15 | TRBV5-1 | NA
CASSPLQGLSYEQYF | TGTGCCAGCTCACCCCTACAGGGGCTATCCTACGAGCAGTACTTC | TRBJ2-7 | TRBD1 | 15 | TRBV18 | NA
CASSLLQAARYEQYF | TGTGCCAGCAGCTTGCTCCAAGCGGCCCGCTACGAGCAGTACTTC | TRBJ2-7 | NA | 15 | TRBV5-5 | NA